Described below is a single T cell receptor beta chain sequence and its context. This sample was taken from a study of Ad26.COV2.S vaccination and SARS-CoV-2 variants. The trim removed 5 bases at V and 4 bases at J, leaving 16 bases unmatched. The length of the CDR3 is 18 residues. CDR1 is SGHKS and CDR2 is YYEKEE in the germline V gene (reference sequence). Treatment specified: approximately 18 received Ad26.COV2.S at low or high dose, single or two shots; five or six received placebo; per-sample allocation not given. Each sample was drawn 63 days after the first injection (of vaccine or placebo). Method: immunoSEQ multiplex PCR; TCRdb's copy keeps in-frame clones and lacks some. Of about 680,000 clones listed, about 90% were seen once; the top ten hold roughly 1.5%.

The clonotype originates from a person between 18 and 60 years old who received the Ad26.COV2.S COVID-19 vaccine or a placebo. The genes are TRBV5-5 and TRBJ1-1; TRBD1 aligns across 11 bases. This sample comprised peripheral blood, obtained in a trial of Ad26.COV2.S vaccine versus placebo. This CDR3 is CASRPWTGTGGVGTEAFF. CDR3 in DNA: TGTGCCAGCAGGCCTTGGACCGGGACAGGGGGAGTGGGCACTGAAGCTTTCTTT.